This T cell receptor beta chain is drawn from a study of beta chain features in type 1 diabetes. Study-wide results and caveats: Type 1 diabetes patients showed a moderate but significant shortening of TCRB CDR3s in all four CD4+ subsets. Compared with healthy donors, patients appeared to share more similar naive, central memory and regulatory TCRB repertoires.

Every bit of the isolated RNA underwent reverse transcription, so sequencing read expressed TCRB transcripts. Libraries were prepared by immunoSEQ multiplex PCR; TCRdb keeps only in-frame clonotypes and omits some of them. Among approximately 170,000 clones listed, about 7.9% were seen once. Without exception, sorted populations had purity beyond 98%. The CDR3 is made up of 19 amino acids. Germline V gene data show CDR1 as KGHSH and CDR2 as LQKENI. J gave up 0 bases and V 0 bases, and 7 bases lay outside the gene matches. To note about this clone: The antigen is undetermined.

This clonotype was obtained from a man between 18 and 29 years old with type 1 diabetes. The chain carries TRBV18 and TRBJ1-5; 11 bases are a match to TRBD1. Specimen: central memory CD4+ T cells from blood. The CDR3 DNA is TGTGCCAGCTCACCACCGCCCGGGACAGGGGGAATTAGCAATCAGCCCCAGCATTTT. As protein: CASSPPPGTGGISNQPQHF. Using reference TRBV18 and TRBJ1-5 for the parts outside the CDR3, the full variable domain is NAGVMQNPRHLVRRRGQEARLRCSPMKGHSHVYWYRQLPEEGLKFMVYLQKENIIDESGMPKERFSAEFPKEGPSILRIQQVVRGDSAAYFCASSPPPGTGGISNQPQHFGDGTRLSIL.